This T cell receptor (beta chain) was retrieved from a study of blood T cell repertoires in COVID-19. Study-level background: T cells, B-cell-depleted T cells, or PBMCs provided the cDNA or gDNA that served as material.

Self-reported history from a screening survey and questionnaire set each donor's cohort. Among Cohort 3 donors, those recovered had two negative PCRs, clearance, or symptom resolution. Libraries were prepared by immunoSEQ multiplex PCR; TCRdb keeps only in-frame clonotypes and omits some of them. The repertoire holds about 180,000 clones, with 88% as singletons. The CDR3 has 15 residues. Germline CDR1 is SGHAT and CDR2 is FQNNGV. Trimming took 5 bases from V and 10 from J; bases not matched to a gene: 10. This clone was counted only a few times. The origin of this receptor is a woman younger than 35 who had recovered from COVID-19. The gene calls are TRBV11-2 and TRBJ2-7; 14 bases are a match to TRBD2. Source material: PBMCs or T cells enriched from blood (not recorded which). The CDR3 bases are TGTGCCAGCAGCGCCTATACCGGGACTAGCGGGAGCCAGTACTTC. This translates into CASSAYTGTSGSQYF.